The rows below give T cell receptor beta chains drawn from one sample of a study of CD8 T cells in ankylosing spondylitis. From the 5' RACE reads, TCRdb called clonotypes with MiXCR, one entry per CDR3 protein. The data hold around 770,000 distinct CDR3 sequences, with 15% to 20% observed a single time. The specimen was blood, either unsorted or a sorted T cell fraction (not recorded which). Receptor source: a male donor with ankylosing spondylitis. The CDR3 runs from the conserved cysteine through the conserved F or W. Fields, in order: D gene, J gene, clone size, V gene, CDR3 DNA, CDR3 protein. The D gene is left open where the match is weak. Clone size is shown for a subset of rows, as once, few, many or a class of expanded clone.

NA	TRBJ2-2	few	TRBV6-2/TRBV6-3	TGTGCCAGCAGTTACAGGACACCGAACACCGGGGAGCTGTTTTTT	CASSYRTPNTGELFF
NA	TRBJ1-5	few	TRBV20-1	TGCAGTGCTAAGACTGGCCCGAGCCAGCCCCAGCATTTT	CSAKTGPSQPQHF
TRBD1	TRBJ2-7	NA	TRBV5-1	TGCGCCAGCAGCGGGCGACAGGGTCATTACGAGCAGTACTTC	CASSGRQGHYEQYF
NA	TRBJ1-1	NA	TRBV5-1	TGCGCCAGCAGCCAGGGCAGTTACACTGAAGCTTTCTTT	CASSQGSYTEAFF
NA	TRBJ2-5	NA	TRBV4-1	TGCGCCAGCAGCCAAGACCCCTACGAGTCAGAGACCCAGTACTTC	CASSQDPYESETQYF
NA	TRBJ1-4	few	TRBV18	TGTGCCAGCTCACCACTGGACCCGCCCGCAACTAATGAAAAACTGTTTTTT	CASSPLDPPATNEKLFF
NA	TRBJ2-2	NA	TRBV18	TGTGCCAGCTCACCTCAGCAGGGGAGGACCGGGGAGCTGTTTTTT	CASSPQQGRTGELFF
NA	TRBJ2-3	few	TRBV5-1	TGCGCCAGCAGCTTGGGAGGGGAGAGCACAGATACGCAGTATTTT	CASSLGGESTDTQYF
NA	TRBJ2-7	NA	TRBV2	TGTGCCAGCAGTGACCAGGGCCCTACCTACGAGCAGTACTTC	CASSDQGPTYEQYF
NA	TRBJ2-3	few	TRBV28	TGTGCCAGCATTTATGCCGGAGGGGGGCCCGGAGCAGATACGCAGTATTTT	CASIYAGGGPGADTQYF
TRBD2	TRBJ2-5	few	TRBV27	TGTGCCAGCAGGGCGTTGGCGGGGGGTCCTGCGAACGTTCAGTACTTC	CASRALAGGPANVQYF
NA	TRBJ2-5	NA	TRBV20-1	TGCAGTGCTATTCGGGACGGCAGGGTGGTAGAGACCCAGTACTTC	CSAIRDGRVVETQYF
TRBD2	TRBJ2-5	few	TRBV7-3	TGTGCCAGCAGCCCAGGACTAGCGCAACAAGAGACCCAGTACTTC	CASSPGLAQQETQYF
TRBD1	TRBJ2-1	NA	TRBV7-9	TGTGCCAGCAGCCCCGGGGGCAGGGGGCGATTTGGCAATGAGCAGTTCTTC	CASSPGGRGRFGNEQFF
NA	TRBJ2-5	NA	TRBV4-1	TGCGCCAGCAGCCAAGTTGGTAGTCTAACCCAAGAGACCCAGTACTTC	CASSQVGSLTQETQYF
NA	TRBJ2-5	few	TRBV20-1	TGCAGTGCTAGAGATCGCCTGATCCAAGAGACCCAGTACTTC	CSARDRLIQETQYF
TRBD2	TRBJ2-1	few	TRBV15	TGTGCCACCAGCAATGGACTAGCGGGAGGCCCCGGGCACAATGAGCAGTTCTTC	CATSNGLAGGPGHNEQFF
NA	TRBJ1-2	NA	TRBV15	TGTGCCACCAGCGAAAGGGGCCGGGGCTATGGCTACACCTTC	CATSERGRGYGYTF
TRBD2	TRBJ2-1	NA	TRBV6-5	TGTGCCAGCAGTAACCGAGCGGGAGGGAACGATGAGCAGTTCTTC	CASSNRAGGNDEQFF
NA	TRBJ2-2	NA	TRBV29-1	TGCAGCGTTGCCCTCCCGGCCACCGGGGAGCTGTTTTTT	CSVALPATGELFF
TRBD1	TRBJ1-3	few	TRBV4-3	TGCGCCAGCAGCCTCAGACAAACAGGGGTTGGCGGAAACACCATATATTTT	CASSLRQTGVGGNTIYF
TRBD2	TRBJ2-5	few	TRBV5-1	TGCGCCAGCAGACTAGCGGGACAAGAGACCCAGTACTTC	CASRLAGQETQYF
TRBD1	TRBJ2-7	NA	TRBV5-1	TGCGCCAGCAGACCCGACAGGGCCTATCGAGAGCAGTACTTC	CASRPDRAYREQYF
NA	TRBJ2-2	few	TRBV4-3	TGCGCCAGCAGCCAAGTCTGGGGGTGGGGGGAGCTGTTTTTT	CASSQVWGWGELFF